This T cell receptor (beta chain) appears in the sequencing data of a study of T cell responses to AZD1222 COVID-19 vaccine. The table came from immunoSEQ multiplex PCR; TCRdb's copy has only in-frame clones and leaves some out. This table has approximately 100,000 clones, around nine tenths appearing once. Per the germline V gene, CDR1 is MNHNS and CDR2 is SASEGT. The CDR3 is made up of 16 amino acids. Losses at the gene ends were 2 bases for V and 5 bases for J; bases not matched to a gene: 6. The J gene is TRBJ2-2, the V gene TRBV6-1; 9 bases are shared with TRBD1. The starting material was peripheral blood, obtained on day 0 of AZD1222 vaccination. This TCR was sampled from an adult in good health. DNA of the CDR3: TGTGCCAGCAGTGAATTTCGGACAGGGGTGACCGGGGAGCTGTTTTTT. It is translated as CASSEFRTGVTGELFF.